This TCR beta chain was sequenced in a study of blood T cell repertoires in COVID-19. On the study more broadly: COVID-19 samples from acute and convalescent phases originated in the United States, Italy and Spain.

Generated by immunoSEQ multiplex PCR, the TCRdb table keeps only in-frame clones and is missing some. The sample consists of under 200,000 clones, over 80% of them appearing once. Cohort 3 recovered donors had two negative PCRs, clearance, or symptom resolution. The germline V gene has CDR1 LGHNA and CDR2 YNFKEQ. The V and J ends lost 0 bases and 1 base respectively, with 9 bases between them. CDR3 length equals 15 residues. The rearrangement joins TRBV4-2 to TRBJ1-2, with D unclear. Sequencing was carried out using PBMCs or T cells enriched from blood (not recorded which). This clonotype originated in a woman between 45 and 60 years old who had recovered from COVID-19. CDR3 sequence reads: CASSQEGQINYGYTF. The CDR3 coding sequence is TGTGCCAGCAGCCAAGAGGGCCAGATTAACTATGGCTACACCTTC.